These T cell receptor beta chains were read from a single sample in a study of beta chain features in type 1 diabetes. TCRdb's table, derived via immunoSEQ multiplex PCR, lists solely in-frame clones and lacks some. The sample records under 800,000 clones, about a sixth being singletons. Input material: naive CD4+ T cells from blood. The receptors come from a man aged 18-30 years in good health. Both conserved end residues are part of each CDR3. D genes are given only for firm matches. Size values are once, few and many counts, or a class for expanded clones, and some rows have none.

v_gene	j_gene	abundance	d_gene	CDR3aa	CDR3nt
TRBV12-5	TRBJ2-2	.	.	CASGLGETNTGELFF	TGTGCTAGTGGTTTGGGGGAGACGAACACCGGGGAGCTGTTTTTT
TRBV6-5	TRBJ2-2	.	.	CASVGPLNTGELFF	TGTGCCAGCGTGGGGCCCCTCAACACCGGGGAGCTGTTTTTT
TRBV9	TRBJ2-3	few	TRBD2	CASSVGTSGASTDTQYF	TGTGCCAGCAGCGTAGGGACTAGCGGGGCGAGCACAGATACGCAGTATTTT
TRBV29-1	TRBJ1-5	few	.	CSVESSQNQPQHF	TGCAGCGTTGAATCGTCCCAGAATCAGCCCCAGCATTTT
TRBV30	TRBJ2-1	.	TRBD2	CAWSAGLAGGFLVNEQFF	TGTGCCTGGAGCGCGGGACTAGCGGGAGGGTTCTTAGTGAATGAGCAGTTCTTC
TRBV5-4	TRBJ1-2	few	.	CASSPQDHYGYTF	TGTGCCAGCAGCCCCCAGGACCACTATGGCTACACCTTC
TRBV4-3	TRBJ2-1	few	.	CASIRGTGSYNEQFF	TGCGCCAGCATAAGAGGGACTGGCAGCTACAATGAGCAGTTCTTC
TRBV28	TRBJ1-1	.	.	CASRSRPASNTEAFF	TGTGCCAGCAGATCAAGGCCCGCTTCGAACACTGAAGCTTTCTTT
TRBV19	TRBJ1-1	few	TRBD1	CASSIGGTANTEAFF	TGTGCCAGTAGTATAGGGGGGACAGCGAACACTGAAGCTTTCTTT
TRBV6-6	TRBJ2-7	few	TRBD2	CASSYPSLAGKYF	TGTGCCAGCAGTTACCCTAGTCTAGCGGGAAAGTACTTC
TRBV4-3	TRBJ1-3	.	.	CASSQETAALVNTIYF	TGCGCCAGCAGCCAAGAAACGGCAGCTCTGGTCAACACCATATATTTT
TRBV7-2	TRBJ2-1	.	.	CASSSFYNEQFF	TGTGCCAGCAGCTCATTCTACAATGAGCAGTTCTTC
TRBV28	TRBJ2-7	.	.	CASSSGTPYEQYF	TGTGCCAGCAGTTCCGGAACGCCTTACGAGCAGTACTTC
TRBV7-2	TRBJ2-5	.	.	CASTLYPETQYF	TGTGCCAGCACCTTATACCCCGAGACCCAGTACTTC
TRBV10-3	TRBJ2-7	.	TRBD1	CAISELPGTGKSEQYF	TGTGCCATCAGTGAGCTTCCGGGGACAGGGAAGTCCGAGCAGTACTTC
TRBV4-3	TRBJ1-4	.	.	CASSQGNRDEKLFF	TGCGCCAGCAGCCAAGGAAACAGGGACGAAAAACTGTTTTTT
TRBV6-1	TRBJ1-2	.	.	CASSDGVGSGYTF	TGTGCCAGCAGTGACGGTGTGGGGAGTGGCTACACCTTC
TRBV21-1	TRBJ2-5	.	.	CARAWRERSQYF	TGTGCCAGGGCGTGGCGGGAGAGGTCCCAGTACTTC
TRBV5-1	TRBJ2-7	few	TRBD1	CASSIQGAPYEQYF	TGCGCCAGCAGCATTCAGGGGGCCCCCTACGAGCAGTACTTC
TRBV7-2	TRBJ2-2	.	.	CASSATHLANTGELFF	TGTGCCAGCAGCGCCACGCACCTTGCGAACACCGGGGAGCTGTTTTTT
TRBV10-3	TRBJ2-2	.	.	CAISESVNTGELFF	TGTGCCATCAGTGAGTCAGTGAACACCGGGGAGCTGTTTTTT
TRBV27	TRBJ1-2	few	TRBD1	CASSLSTLGTGGSGYTF	TGTGCCAGCAGTCTCTCCACTCTCGGGACAGGGGGAAGCGGCTACACCTTC
TRBV4-2	TRBJ2-7	.	.	CASSQDYPLEQYF	TGTGCCAGCAGCCAAGATTATCCCTTGGAGCAGTACTTC
TRBV4-1	TRBJ2-7	.	TRBD1	CASSQWGQPGQIFRTPPYEQYF	TGCGCCAGCAGCCAATGGGGGCAACCGGGACAGATCTTTCGGACTCCTCCTTACGAGCAGTACTTC
TRBV5-5	TRBJ2-5	.	.	CASSFSPIQSIRETQYF	TGTGCCAGCAGCTTTTCTCCGATACAATCAATTCGAGAGACCCAGTACTTC
TRBV18	TRBJ2-1	.	.	CASSPPDGVPGNEQFF	TGTGCCAGCTCACCACCGGACGGAGTCCCCGGCAATGAGCAGTTCTTC
TRBV27	TRBJ2-5	.	TRBD2	CASRLAGGRQETQYF	TGTGCCAGCAGGTTAGCGGGGGGGCGGCAAGAGACCCAGTACTTC
TRBV5-1	TRBJ2-7	few	.	CASSLDRLTYEQYF	TGCGCCAGCAGCTTGGACAGGCTCACCTACGAGCAGTACTTC
TRBV5-1	TRBJ2-7	few	TRBD1	CASSRTGDEQYF	TGCGCCAGCAGCAGGACAGGGGACGAGCAGTACTTC
TRBV28	TRBJ2-7	.	.	CASSVSGGQLYF	TGTGCCAGCAGTGTCTCCGGGGGACAACTGTACTTC
TRBV18	TRBJ2-3	few	TRBD2	CASSPQRLASTDTQYF	TGTGCCAGCTCACCTCAACGACTAGCGAGCACAGATACGCAGTATTTT
TRBV19	TRBJ1-1	few	.	CASRKQGRPEAFF	TGTGCCAGTAGGAAGCAGGGGCGCCCTGAAGCTTTCTTT
TRBV28	TRBJ2-1	few	.	CASPPSGAIDEQFF	TGTGCCAGTCCCCCCAGTGGGGCTATTGATGAGCAGTTCTTC
TRBV15	TRBJ2-5	few	.	CATSTHPKGVRETQYF	TGTGCCACCAGCACCCACCCCAAGGGCGTTCGGGAGACCCAGTACTTC
TRBV5-1	TRBJ1-1	.	.	CASSLGSGQGTEAFF	TGCGCCAGCAGCTTGGGTTCAGGGCAAGGCACTGAAGCTTTCTTT
TRBV7-9	TRBJ1-1	.	.	CASSSPGSEAFF	TGTGCCAGCAGCTCCCCCGGCAGTGAAGCTTTCTTT
TRBV5-1	TRBJ2-2	few	.	CASSLEGRVSTGELFF	TGCGCCAGCAGCTTGGAAGGGCGCGTGAGCACCGGGGAGCTGTTTTTT
TRBV6-5	TRBJ1-5	few	.	CASSYARSNQPQHF	TGTGCCAGCAGTTACGCCAGAAGCAATCAGCCCCAGCATTTT
TRBV7-2	TRBJ2-5	few	.	CASSQGNNWETQYF	TGCGCCAGCAGCCAAGGGAACAATTGGGAGACCCAGTACTTC
TRBV5-4	TRBJ2-3	.	.	CASSSRKGSTDTQYF	TGTGCCAGCAGCTCTCGTAAGGGAAGCACAGATACGCAGTATTTT
TRBV28	TRBJ2-7	few	.	CASSSRRYEQYF	TGTGCCAGCAGTTCCAGACGGTACGAGCAGTACTTC
TRBV7-2	TRBJ2-7	few	TRBD2	CASSSQRGGFYEQYF	TGTGCCAGCAGCTCCCAGCGGGGAGGATTTTACGAGCAGTACTTC
TRBV2	TRBJ1-2	.	.	CASSPTENYGYTF	TGTGCCAGCAGTCCCACGGAAAACTATGGCTACACCTTC
TRBV29-1	TRBJ2-2	few	TRBD1	CSVGTGTGGSGELFF	TGCAGCGTTGGGACCGGGACAGGGGGTTCCGGGGAGCTGTTTTTT
TRBV9	TRBJ2-1	few	.	CASSVAISWDEQFF	TGTGCCAGCAGCGTAGCAATTAGTTGGGATGAGCAGTTCTTC
TRBV6-6	TRBJ2-7	.	.	CASSYSRGPYEQYF	TGTGCCAGCAGTTACTCTCGGGGCCCCTACGAGCAGTACTTC
TRBV7-3	TRBJ2-3	few	.	CASSLTRDTQYF	TGTGCCAGCAGCTTAACTCGGGATACGCAGTATTTT
TRBV19	TRBJ2-2	.	TRBD1	CASSVPGTGGFFTGELFF	TGTGCCAGTAGTGTTCCCGGGACAGGGGGCTTTTTTACCGGGGAGCTGTTTTTT
TRBV4-3	TRBJ1-1	few	TRBD1	CASSQGTGRGTEAFF	TGCGCCAGCAGCCAAGGGACAGGGCGCGGCACTGAAGCTTTCTTT
TRBV5-1	TRBJ1-1	few	.	CASSLEAATEAFF	TGCGCCAGCAGCTTGGAGGCAGCCACTGAAGCTTTCTTT
TRBV7-2	TRBJ2-5	few	TRBD2	CASSFPSGRRGETQYF	TGTGCCAGCAGCTTTCCTAGCGGGAGAAGGGGAGAGACCCAGTACTTC
TRBV19	TRBJ2-2	.	TRBD2	CASSTFPLREVGELFF	TGTGCCAGTAGTACTTTCCCCCTACGGGAGGTAGGGGAGCTGTTTTTT
TRBV7-6	TRBJ1-5	.	TRBD1	CASSMDMGTGYSNQPQHF	TGTGCCAGCAGCATGGATATGGGGACAGGGTATAGCAATCAGCCCCAGCATTTT